The 7 T cell receptor beta chains presented below share a single source sample, sequenced in a study of OX40 agonist ivuxolimab in advanced cancers. Data came from immunoSEQ multiplex PCR; TCRdb stores just in-frame clones and leaves some out. This repertoire shows 65,000 to 95,000 clones, 70% to 90% found once; its top ten account for roughly 10%. The sequenced sample was CD4+ or CD8+ T cells sorted from blood, obtained in a trial of the OX40 agonist ivuxolimab. These receptors were collected from an adult with an advanced solid tumor such as melanoma, head and neck, liver or kidney cancer.

The chain joins TRBV15 to TRBJ1-1; D remains unclear. The germline CDR1 and CDR2 sequences are LNHNV and YYDKDF (reference sequence). The CDR3 is 13 amino acids. The germline V and J ends were trimmed by 5 bases and 5 bases, with 12 bases remaining between them. The CDR3 sequence is CATSPRPETEAFF. CDR3 bases: TGTGCCACCAGCCCCCGCCCAGAAACTGAAGCTTTCTTT.

This chain uses TRBV6-1 with TRBJ2-7; D may be TRBD2 (6 bases). Trimming took off 3 bases at V and 4 bases at J, with 13 bases between the two ends. Germline CDR1 is MNHNS and CDR2 is SASEGT. The CDR3 runs to 14 residues. The CDR3 region is CASSEDGGPYEQYF. The CDR3 bases are TGTGCCAGCAGTGAGGACGGGGGACCTTACGAGCAGTACTTC.

The chain recombines TRBV11-3 with TRBJ2-1; D ambiguous. CDR3 length: 15 amino acids. V was pared by 0 bases and J by 8 bases, with 14 bases between. CDR1 is SGHNT, CDR2 YENEEA, per germline. CDR3 bases: TGTGCCAGCAGCTTAGATTCCACTACTTCCCATGAGCAGTTCTTC. It specifies CASSLDSTTSHEQFF.

The chain joins TRBV28 to TRBJ2-5; D is undetermined. This CDR3 has 13 residues. In germline, CDR1 is MDHEN, CDR2 SYDVKM. Trimming took off 3 bases at V and 2 bases at J, with 7 bases between the two ends. CDR3 protein: CASSLSEQETQYF. CDR3 DNA sequence: TGTGCCAGCAGTTTGTCCGAACAAGAGACCCAGTACTTC.

This chain connects TRBV13 to TRBJ2-7; the D call may be TRBD1 or TRBD2 (5 bases each). In germline, CDR1 is PRHDT, CDR2 FYEKMQ (reference sequence). CDR3 length equals 14 residues. V lost 5 bases to trimming and J lost 1 base, with 12 bases between them. The CDR3 protein is CASSPRDRSYEQYF. The DNA of the CDR3 is TGTGCCAGCAGCCCACGGGACCGGTCCTACGAGCAGTACTTC.

This chain uses TRBV28 with TRBJ2-7, with TRBD2 as a possible D gene (5 bases). Germline CDR1 is MDHEN and CDR2 is SYDVKM. The CDR3 covers 14 residues. Trimming left V 4 bases short and J 4 bases short, with 14 bases between. The CDR3 DNA sequence: TGTGCCAGCAGTTCCCCCGGGATTACTTACGAGCAGTACTTC. Its translation is CASSSPGITYEQYF.

This clone has only one observation. This sequence joins TRBV6-1 and TRBJ1-1; D is undetermined. CDR3 length equals 11 residues. Germline lookup yields CDR1 MNHNS and CDR2 SASEGT. Trimming took 5 bases from V and 10 from J, leaving 11 bases between them. The CDR3 nucleotides are TGTGCCAGCAGTCCCGGTACGATAGCTTTCTTT. Protein product: CASSPGTIAFF.